One sample yielded the 22 T cell receptor beta chains listed below, sequenced in a study of yellow fever vaccine responses in identical twins. Each CDR3 protein is one row after TCRdb ran MiXCR on the RT-PCR reads. The sample holds about 9,000 distinct CDR3 sequences; 80% to 85% are singletons and the top ten take roughly 2%. The input for sequencing was T cells from blood (PBMCs), unsorted or a sorted subset (not recorded which), taken before or after yellow fever vaccination (not recorded which). These receptors were taken from a woman aged 18-30 years who received the yellow fever vaccine.

The chain has TRBV7-9 and TRBJ2-2; 9 bases are shared with TRBD1. This CDR3 is built from 16 residues. J lost 7 bases, V lost 6 bases, and 12 bases had no gene match. Looked up from germline, CDR1 is SEHNR and CDR2 is FQNEAQ (reference sequence). The chain's CDR3 is CASRLTGTGLIGELFF. The CDR3 bases are TGTGCCAGCAGACTTACCGGGACAGGGCTCATCGGGGAGCTGTTTTTT.

The table lists this clonotype with a few counts. The chain carries TRBV2 and TRBJ1-5; TRBD1 agrees at 11 bases. J lost 3 bases, V lost 10 bases, and 11 bases had no gene match. The CDR3 totals 16 residues. Germline V gene data show CDR1 as SNHLY and CDR2 as FYNNEI. The CDR3 sequence: CATKIGTGGFNQPQHF. The CDR3 nucleotides are TGTGCCACGAAAATCGGGACAGGGGGATTCAATCAGCCCCAGCATTTT.

This clonotype was seen once. V usage is TRBV15 and J usage is TRBJ1-5; possibly TRBD1 for D (6 bases). V gave up 0 bases and J gave up 3 bases, with 9 bases separating them. CDR3 length: 15 amino acids. Germline-derived CDR1 and CDR2 are LNHNV and YYDKDF (reference sequence). The CDR3 DNA follows: TGTGCCACCAGCAGAGACAGGGGCATCAATCAGCCCCAGCATTTT. This encodes CATSRDRGINQPQHF.

The chain joins TRBV6-2 or TRBV6-3 to TRBJ1-2, with D hard to call. CDR1 and CDR2 (germline): MNHEY, SVGEGT. Trimming stripped 5 bases from V and 7 bases from J, with 11 bases between. The CDR3 spans 12 residues. In DNA, the CDR3 is TGTGCCAGCAGTACCAACCTTGTTGGCTACACCTTC. Its translation is CASSTNLVGYTF.

This chain links TRBV10-3 with TRBJ2-7; D remains unclear. Germline CDR1 reads ENHRY; CDR2 reads SYGVKD. This CDR3 is built from 13 residues. V was pared by 8 bases and J by 1 base, with 12 bases between. The CDR3 DNA is TGTGCCATCGCGGCAGGTTTGTCCTACGAGCAGTACTTC. Amino acids: CAIAAGLSYEQYF.

The chain uses TRBV11-3 and TRBJ2-1; D might be TRBD1 (5 bases). The V gene's germline CDR1 is SGHNT and CDR2 YENEEA. Trimming took off 1 base at V and 2 bases at J, with 12 bases between the two ends. The CDR3 has 16 amino acids. The CDR3: CASSLVQAAAYNEQFF. CDR3 DNA sequence: TGTGCCAGCAGCTTAGTACAGGCAGCTGCCTACAATGAGCAGTTCTTC.

This chain uses TRBV7-9 with TRBJ2-1; D uncertain. CDR3 length: 13 residues. V dropped 7 bases and J dropped 4 bases, with 11 bases sitting between them. Germline CDR1 and CDR2: SEHNR and FQNEAQ (reference sequence). CDR3 coding DNA: TGTGCCAGCACCCCCGCTGCGTACAATGAGCAGTTCTTC. Translated: CASTPAAYNEQFF.

J is TRBJ1-5 and V is TRBV3-1; unclear D gene. V dropped 4 bases and J dropped 3 bases, with 13 bases sitting between them. Germline assignment: CDR1 LGHDT and CDR2 YNNKEL (reference sequence). This CDR3 is 15 amino acids long. The CDR3 loop reads CASSLTRGNNQPQHF. DNA for the CDR3: TGTGCCAGCAGCCTGACCCGGGGAAACAATCAGCCCCAGCATTTT. Filled out from reference TRBV3-1 and TRBJ1-5, the complete variable domain reads DTAVSQTPKYLVTQMGNDKSIKCEQNLGHDTMYWYKQDSKKFLKIMFSYNNKELIINETVPNRFSPKSPDKAHLNLHINSLELGDSAVYFCASSLTRGNNQPQHFGDGTRLSIL.

The chain employs TRBV4-1 and TRBJ2-7, with D possibly being TRBD2 (6 bases). Germline assignment: CDR1 MGHRA and CDR2 YSYEKL. The CDR3 sequence is 14 residues long. Deletions cut 0 bases from V and 2 bases from J, with 8 bases between. The CDR3 nucleotides are TGCGCCAGCAGCCAAGAGCCGGGAGCCTACGAGCAGTACGTC. It encodes CASSQEPGAYEQYV.

The CDR3 sequence: CSARDFGYTQYF. The CDR3 DNA follows: TGCAGTGCTAGAGATTTTGGATATACGCAGTATTTT. This rearrangement joins TRBV20-1 to TRBJ2-3; D is unresolved. The V and J ends lost 0 bases and 7 bases respectively, with 8 bases between them. This CDR3 is 12 amino acids long. Germline assignment: CDR1 DFQATT and CDR2 SNEGSKA (reference sequence).

The genes are TRBV7-8 and TRBJ1-1; 7 bases are a match to TRBD1. The CDR3 runs 16 residues. Germline loops: CDR1 SGHVS, CDR2 FQNEAQ. V trimming: 5 bases; J trimming: 1 base; junction bases outside the gene matches: 10. The CDR3 loop reads CASSARQGEGNTEAFF. CDR3 bases: TGTGCCAGCAGCGCGAGACAGGGAGAGGGGAACACTGAAGCTTTCTTT. The full variable domain, in which reference TRBV7-8 and TRBJ1-1 provide the parts outside the CDR3, is GAGVSQSPRYKVAKRGQDVALRCDPISGHVSLFWYQQALGQGPEFLTYFQNEAQLDKSGLPSDRFFAERPEGSVSTLKIQRTQQEDSAVYLCASSARQGEGNTEAFFGQGTRLTVV.

The V gene is TRBV4-2, the J gene TRBJ2-1, with 7 bases identical to TRBD2. CDR1 LGHNA and CDR2 YNFKEQ come from the germline V gene. The CDR3 is made up of 16 amino acids. The V gene end was trimmed by 0 bases and the J gene end by 5 bases; junction bases not matched to a gene: 7. The CDR3, as DNA: TGTGCCAGCAGCCAAGATTCGGCTAGCGGCAACAATGAGCAGTTCTTC. The encoded protein is CASSQDSASGNNEQFF.

The chain is built from TRBV3-1 and TRBJ2-7; D unresolved. Germline lookup yields CDR1 LGHDT and CDR2 YNNKEL (reference sequence). Deletions cut 2 bases from V and 2 bases from J, with 13 bases between. The CDR3 length is 15 residues. CDR3 in amino acids: CASSQTRGNPYEQYV. The CDR3 DNA is TGTGCCAGCAGCCAAACTCGAGGAAACCCCTACGAGCAGTACGTC.

The chain links TRBV20-1 to TRBJ2-7; unclear D gene. The CDR3 is made up of 15 amino acids. The V gene's germline CDR1 is DFQATT and CDR2 SNEGSKA (reference sequence). With 1 base removed from V and 7 bases from J, the gap between germline ends came to 20 bases. DNA of the CDR3: TGCAGTGCTAGAGCCCCGGCCCGGGCCATCGGGGAGCAGTACGTC. Translating gives CSARAPARAIGEQYV.

This CDR3 reads CASSSGKNTEAFF. CDR3 DNA sequence: TGTGCCAGCAGCTCGGGGAAGAACACTGAAGCTTTCTTT. The chain joins TRBV11-1 to TRBJ1-1; the D is unclear. Germline CDR1 and CDR2: SGHAT and FQDESV (reference sequence). Trimming removed 4 bases from V and 1 base from J, with 7 bases in between. This CDR3 is 13 amino acids long.

The V and J genes are TRBV20-1 and TRBJ2-2; the D gene is possibly TRBD2 (6 bases). Germline-derived CDR1 and CDR2 are DFQATT and SNEGSKA (reference sequence). CDR3 length equals 13 residues. The V gene lost 3 bases and the J gene lost 2 bases, with 7 bases spanning the gap. CDR3 bases: TGCAGTGCTAGCGGGACTAACACCGGGGAGCTGTTTTTT. It encodes CSASGTNTGELFF.

The chain couples TRBV29-1 to TRBJ2-3; 8 nucleotides agree with TRBD2. The junction had 0 bases not matched to a gene; V was cut back by 2 bases and J by 5 bases. This CDR3 contains 12 residues. Germline values: CDR1 SQVTM, CDR2 ANQGSEA. CDR3: CSVERGGDTQYF. In DNA form, the CDR3 reads TGCAGCGTTGAACGGGGGGGAGATACGCAGTATTTT.

This clonotype is a singleton in its sample. V is TRBV20-1 and J is TRBJ1-1; D uncertain. The length of the CDR3 is 11 residues. CDR1 is DFQATT and CDR2 is SNEGSKA in the germline V gene (reference sequence). CDR3 sequence reads: CRAVGNTEAFF. DNA of the CDR3: TGCAGGGCCGTTGGGAACACTGAAGCTTTCTTT.

The CDR3 nucleotides read TGCGCCAGCAGCCAAGAGAGGGTGCTAGCGGGCTACAATGAGCAGTTCTTC. This encodes CASSQERVLAGYNEQFF. The rearrangement links TRBV4-1 to TRBJ2-1; 8 positions match TRBD2. The germline V gene encodes CDR1 MGHRA and CDR2 YSYEKL. V was pared by 0 bases and J by 3 bases, with 7 bases of the junction left unmatched. The CDR3 loop spans 17 amino acids.

This clonotype was found a few times. The rearrangement links TRBV6-4 to TRBJ2-3, with D maybe TRBD2 (6 bases). The V end lost 11 bases, the J end lost 2 bases, and 14 bases lay between the germline ends. This CDR3 is built from 13 residues. CDR1 is MRHNA and CDR2 is SNTAGT in the germline V gene. In DNA form, the CDR3 reads TGTGCCTCCGCTGGGCGGGACACAGATACGCAGTATTTT. It translates to CASAGRDTDTQYF.

This chain joins TRBV6-1 and TRBJ1-5; D remains unclear. Germline CDR1 reads MNHNS; CDR2 reads SASEGT. This CDR3 is built from 13 residues. V was cut by 5 bases and J by 0 bases, with 5 bases left in between. CDR3 sequence reads: CASSLVSNQPQHF. DNA for the CDR3: TGTGCCAGCAGTCTCGTTAGCAATCAGCCCCAGCATTTT.

The J gene is TRBJ1-2, the V gene TRBV7-3; 9 nucleotides line up with TRBD1. Per the germline V gene, CDR1 is SGHTA and CDR2 is FQGTGA. The CDR3 extends over 14 amino acids. V gave up 1 base and J gave up 3 bases; unmatched junction bases: 0. This CDR3 reads CASSLRTGDYGYTF. CDR3 sequence (DNA): TGTGCCAGCAGCTTAAGGACAGGGGACTATGGCTACACCTTC.